This T cell receptor (beta chain) comes out of a study of memory CD4+ T cells and cytomegalovirus serostatus. The J segment lost 3 bases and the V segment lost 4 bases, leaving 4 bases of the junction unmatched. This CDR3 has 14 amino acids. CDR1 and CDR2 from the germline V gene are KGHSH and LQKENI. The sort gate was single viable CD3+CD4+CD8-CD45RO+ cells for memory CD4+ T cells. This clone turned up a few times. Only in-frame clones appear in the TCRdb table, and some are missing; sequencing was by immunoSEQ multiplex PCR. The data contain approximately 74,000 clones, 76% of them singletons. This clonotype originated in an adult in good health and CMV-seropositive. The sequenced material came from memory CD4+ T cells from blood. The chain joins TRBV18 to TRBJ2-5; the match to TRBD1 covers 8 bases. CDR3 loop: CASSLRGQEETQYF. CDR3 coding DNA: TGTGCCAGCTCACTGAGGGGACAGGAAGAGACCCAGTACTTC. Supplemented by reference TRBV18 and TRBJ2-5, the full variable domain reads NAGVMQNPRHLVRRRGQEARLRCSPMKGHSHVYWYRQLPEEGLKFMVYLQKENIIDESGMPKERFSAEFPKEGPSILRIQQVVRGDSAAYFCASSLRGQEETQYFGPGTRLLVL.